Listed below are T cell receptor beta chains from one sample, sequenced in a study of shared clonotypes between healthy human individuals. TCRdb's copy holds only in-frame clones and misses some; the assay was immunoSEQ multiplex PCR. This sample has 2 million to 2.5 million clones, with less than 95% found just once. Sequenced: naive CD4+ T cells from PBMCs. The receptors originated from a man younger than 35 in good health. Some clones in this sample may be carry-over from other donors' samples. Both conserved end residues are part of each CDR3. Fields, in order: J gene, V gene, clone size, D gene, CDR3 protein, CDR3 DNA. A D gene is named only where the DNA matches it firmly. Not all rows give a size; the values are once, few, many and, for expanded clones, a class.

>TRBJ1-4|TRBV18|NA|TRBD1
CASSWTGDEKLFF
TGTGCCAGCTCATGGACAGGGGATGAAAAACTGTTTTTT
>TRBJ2-1|TRBV7-8|NA|NA
CASSPNLGSTPTYNEQFF
TGTGCCAGCAGCCCAAACCTCGGTAGTACGCCTACCTACAATGAGCAGTTCTTC
>TRBJ1-4|TRBV28|NA|NA
CASSLLDAEGEKLFF
TGTGCCAGCAGTTTATTGGATGCGGAGGGTGAAAAACTGTTTTTT
>TRBJ1-4|TRBV7-9|NA|TRBD1
CASSRVPGQMGEKLFF
TGTGCCAGCAGCCGTGTTCCGGGACAGATGGGTGAAAAACTGTTTTTT
>TRBJ1-2|TRBV30|NA|NA
CAWSQFDTYYGYTF
TGTGCCTGGAGTCAGTTCGACACCTACTATGGCTACACCTTC
>TRBJ2-5|TRBV2|NA|TRBD2
CASSALAGETQYF
TGTGCCAGCAGTGCACTAGCGGGAGAGACCCAGTACTTC
>TRBJ1-1|TRBV5-1|NA|TRBD1
CASSLMGQDEAFF
TGCGCCAGCAGCTTGATGGGACAGGATGAAGCTTTCTTT
>TRBJ1-1|TRBV9|once|TRBD1
CASSGRQGLNTEAFF
TGTGCCAGCAGCGGAAGACAGGGTCTGAACACTGAAGCTTTCTTT
>TRBJ1-5|TRBV28|NA|TRBD1
CAVLRDRVRSNQPQHF
TGTGCCGTTTTAAGGGACAGGGTGAGAAGCAATCAGCCCCAGCATTTT
>TRBJ2-2|TRBV14|NA|NA
CASSQLWTGELFF
TGTGCCAGCAGCCAACTGTGGACCGGGGAGCTGTTTTTT
>TRBJ2-2|TRBV28|NA|TRBD2
CASSFGGRAGTGELFF
TGTGCCAGCAGTTTTGGGGGGAGGGCAGGCACCGGGGAGCTGTTTTTT
>TRBJ2-7|TRBV7-2|NA|NA
CASSLAPGAYEQYF
TGTGCCAGCAGCTTAGCTCCAGGGGCCTACGAGCAGTACTTC
>TRBJ2-7|TRBV5-1|NA|TRBD2
CASSIGLAGGPGEQYF
TGCGCCAGCAGCATAGGACTAGCGGGAGGACCTGGAGAGCAGTACTTC
>TRBJ1-1|TRBV5-1|few|NA
CASSLVGRVNTEAFF
TGCGCCAGCAGCTTGGTTGGCAGGGTGAACACTGAAGCTTTCTTT
>TRBJ1-5|TRBV18|NA|NA
CASSERVALSNQPQHF
TGTGCCAGCTCCGAAAGGGTCGCCCTGAGCAATCAGCCCCAGCATTTT
>TRBJ1-2|TRBV28|NA|NA
CASSEGGRRDYGYTF
TGTGCCAGCAGTGAGGGAGGGCGACGCGACTATGGCTACACCTTC
>TRBJ1-4|TRBV30|NA|TRBD1
CAWSGQGIEKLFF
TGTGCCTGGAGTGGACAGGGGATTGAAAAACTGTTTTTT
>TRBJ1-6|TRBV28|NA|NA
CASSLRVSKYNSPLHF
TGTGCCAGCAGTTTAAGGGTCAGCAAGTATAATTCACCCCTCCACTTT
>TRBJ2-1|TRBV4-2|NA|TRBD1
CASSQAMAGGNEQFF
TGTGCCAGCAGCCAAGCCATGGCAGGGGGCAATGAGCAGTTCTTC
>TRBJ1-4|TRBV7-8|NA|NA
CASSATRAGEKLFF
TGTGCCAGCAGCGCGACCCGGGCAGGGGAAAAACTGTTTTTT
>TRBJ2-1|TRBV2|NA|NA
CASSENGRRSYNEQFF
TGTGCCAGCAGTGAAAATGGGCGGAGATCCTACAATGAGCAGTTCTTC
>TRBJ2-7|TRBV5-5|NA|NA
CASSPPLLASKGEQYF
TGTGCCAGCAGCCCCCCCCTGCTAGCGTCTAAGGGGGAGCAGTACTTC
>TRBJ1-1|TRBV5-6|NA|NA
CASSGDTGPGAFF
TGTGCCAGCAGCGGGGACACCGGTCCGGGAGCTTTCTTT
>TRBJ1-4|TRBV2|NA|TRBD1
CASRSDRGREKLFF
TGTGCCAGCAGGTCCGACAGGGGGCGTGAAAAACTGTTTTTT
>TRBJ2-1|TRBV9|once|NA
CASSVGGSYNEQFF
TGTGCCAGCAGCGTAGGAGGCTCCTACAATGAGCAGTTCTTC
>TRBJ2-4|TRBV19|NA|NA
CASSIQNIQYF
TGTGCCAGTAGTATCCAAAACATTCAGTACTTC
>TRBJ2-5|TRBV30|NA|NA
CAWSIQGRRETQYF
TGTGCCTGGAGCATCCAGGGCCGGAGAGAGACCCAGTACTTC